This TCR beta chain was recorded in a study of blood T cell repertoires in COVID-19 (dated by TCRdb to the early 2020s). At the level of the whole study: Collaborator samples came from the United States, Italy and Spain and covered acute and convalescent phases of COVID-19. Samples were obtained from the ongoing ImmuneRACE study (first 160 participants) and from over a thousand subjects provided by 6 global collaborators. The repertoires were released in a freely available public database meant as a resource for research on the immune response to SARS-CoV-2. Where available, HLA class I and class II types were taken from metadata supplied by the sample provider and were not determined by assay-based typing. The material from the prospective study consisted of cDNA or gDNA derived from T cells, B-cell-depleted T cells, or PBMCs. A de-identified subject ID, COVID-19 status, age in years and sex were almost always included in the sample metadata. Deeply sampled blood TCRbeta repertoires from subjects exposed to, actively infected with, or recovered from COVID-19 were included in the dataset. What the study reported, not specific to this receptor: Clinical and demographic metadata were provided uncurated, with the amount varying by source and participant.

Participants in the prospective study were enrolled through a virtual design, were aged roughly 18 to 100 years, and lived in approximately 25 United States geographic areas. Cohort assignment in the prospective study relied on participant-reported clinical history from a screening survey and a study questionnaire. Recovered participants in ImmuneRACE Cohort 3 were defined by two consecutive negative NP/OP PCR tests, clearance by a healthcare professional, or resolution of symptoms. In the prospective study, mobile phlebotomists collected whole blood, serum and a nasopharyngeal or oropharyngeal swab from each participant. Prospective study participants could optionally give additional blood draws and questionnaires over an approximately 2-month period. Blood samples from the prospective study were shipped frozen or at room temperature prior to DNA extraction. Based on the germline V gene, the CDR1 and CDR2 sequences are SGHTA and FQGNSA. Its CDR3 holds 15 amino acids, cysteine through phenylalanine. Of all the DNA, just the CDR3 is kept, 45 bases in frame from base 1. Compared with germline, V lacks 5 bases and J lacks 3 bases; bases without a gene match: 5.

TCRbeta CDR3 regions were amplified from genomic DNA using the immunoSEQ Assay, a bias-controlled multiplex PCR. Concerning the study's data processing: The number of nucleated cells in each sample was estimated from the amplification of reference gene primers within the assay. Sequence reads were collapsed and filtered to measure the absolute abundance of every unique TCRbeta CDR3 rearrangement. Productive Simpson clonality was computed per sample as the square root of Simpson's diversity index over productive rearrangements. TCRdb limited this immuneACCESS table to in-frame rearrangements with V and J called. A share of clones is missing; checked studies link under half to unresolved V genes, and the rest is unexplained. For V, J and clone size, that table is used; D and trimming come from the DNA. Counted in this sample were roughly 340,000 clones; around 89% of them appeared once. The ten most abundant clones make up 0.95% to 1.1% of the sample.

Concerning this clone itself: Its binding antigen is unknown. Qualities for individual bases were not recorded, and no much larger clone is one base off.

The V and J genes are TRBV7-2 and TRBJ2-7; TRBD2 lines up with 12 middle nucleotides. The specimen sequenced was PBMCs or T cells enriched from blood (not recorded which). The TCR was taken from a man younger than 30 who had recovered from COVID-19. The nucleotide sequence reads as follows: TGTGCCAGCAGCCCGGGACTAGCGGGTGACTACGAGCAGTACTTC. The encoded protein is CASSPGLAGDYEQYF. Here the CDR3 is joined to the reference TRBV7-2 and TRBJ2-7 genes, and the full variable domain is: GAGVSQSPSNKVTEKGKDVELRCDPISGHTALYWYRQSLGQGLEFLIYFQGNSAPDKSGLPSDRFSAERTGGSVSTLTIQRTQQEDSAVYLCASSPGLAGDYEQYFGPGTRLTVT.